This T cell receptor (beta chain) stems from a study of cytomegalovirus exposure and HLA in healthy donors. Study at large: Within an early data release were 80 million to 90 million unique TCRs drawn from HLA-typed donors.

The PCR employed 60 Vbeta primers together with 13 Jbeta primers. Libraries were prepared by immunoSEQ multiplex PCR; TCRdb keeps only in-frame clonotypes and omits some of them. The sample carries approximately 150,000 clones, 61% recorded once. As for this clone: Its specificity is not known.

Study-wide results and caveats: Sequencing probably produced one cluster of sequence variants that were highly shared. Cytomegalovirus-associated TCR beta chains were listed, numbering 150 to 200.

V dropped 0 bases and J dropped 5 bases, with 4 bases sitting between them. Germline lookup yields CDR1 LNHDA and CDR2 SQIVND (reference sequence). This CDR3 spans 12 amino acids. This TCR was sampled from a male donor in good health and CMV-seronegative. This sequence joins TRBV19 and TRBJ1-1; D remains ambiguous. Sequencing was done on a sample of PBMCs. DNA of the CDR3: TGTGCCAGTAGTATAGAATCTACTGAAGCTTTCTTT. This gives the protein CASSIESTEAFF.